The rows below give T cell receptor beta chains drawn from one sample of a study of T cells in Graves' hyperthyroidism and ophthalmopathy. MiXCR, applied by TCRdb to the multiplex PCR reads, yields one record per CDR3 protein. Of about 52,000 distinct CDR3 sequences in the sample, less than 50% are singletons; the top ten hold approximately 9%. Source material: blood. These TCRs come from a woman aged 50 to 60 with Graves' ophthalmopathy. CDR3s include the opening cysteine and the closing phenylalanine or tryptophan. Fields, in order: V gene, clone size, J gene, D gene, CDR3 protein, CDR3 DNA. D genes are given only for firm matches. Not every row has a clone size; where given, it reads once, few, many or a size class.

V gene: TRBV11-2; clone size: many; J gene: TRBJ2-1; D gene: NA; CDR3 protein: CASSFEGARNEQFF; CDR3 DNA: TGTGCCAGCAGCTTCGAAGGGGCGCGGAATGAGCAGTTCTTC
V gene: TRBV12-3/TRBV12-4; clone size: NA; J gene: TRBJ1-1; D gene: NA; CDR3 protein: CASSFLETEAFF; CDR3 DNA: TGCGCCAGCAGTTTTCTCGAGACTGAAGCTTTCTTT
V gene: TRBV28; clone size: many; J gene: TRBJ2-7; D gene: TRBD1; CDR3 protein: CASTRQGAIYEQYF; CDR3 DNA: TGTGCCAGCACCAGACAGGGGGCTATTTACGAGCAGTACTTC
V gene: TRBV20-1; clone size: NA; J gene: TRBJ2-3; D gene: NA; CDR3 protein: CSARDTQYF; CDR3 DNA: TGCAGTGCTAGAGATACGCAGTATTTT
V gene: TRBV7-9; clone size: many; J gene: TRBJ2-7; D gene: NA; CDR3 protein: CASSWSSAVEQYF; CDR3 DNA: TGTGCCAGCAGCTGGTCGTCGGCTGTGGAGCAGTACTTC
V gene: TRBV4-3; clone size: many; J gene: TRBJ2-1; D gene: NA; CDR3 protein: CASSHLGSEAEQFF; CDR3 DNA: TGCGCCAGCAGCCATCTAGGGTCAGAAGCTGAGCAGTTCTTC
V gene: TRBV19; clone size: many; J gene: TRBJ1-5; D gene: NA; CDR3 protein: CASSTDNRVQPQHF; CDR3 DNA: TGTGCCAGTAGTACAGATAACAGGGTGCAGCCCCAGCATTTT
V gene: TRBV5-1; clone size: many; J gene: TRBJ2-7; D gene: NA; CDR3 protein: CASSVGDGYEQYF; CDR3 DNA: TGCGCCAGCAGCGTGGGAGATGGGTACGAGCAGTACTTC
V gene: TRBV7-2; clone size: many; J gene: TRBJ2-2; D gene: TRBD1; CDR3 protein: CASSLGTGGPGELFF; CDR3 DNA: TGTGCCAGCAGCTTAGGGACAGGGGGCCCCGGGGAGCTGTTTTTT
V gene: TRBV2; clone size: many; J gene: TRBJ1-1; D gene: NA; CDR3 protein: CASSDSGPGTEAFF; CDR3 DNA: TGTGCCAGCAGTGACTCAGGGCCGGGAACTGAAGCTTTCTTT
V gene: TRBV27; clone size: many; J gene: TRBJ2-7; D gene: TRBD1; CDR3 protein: CASNADRGRGEQYF; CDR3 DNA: TGTGCCAGCAACGCAGACAGGGGGCGAGGGGAGCAGTACTTC
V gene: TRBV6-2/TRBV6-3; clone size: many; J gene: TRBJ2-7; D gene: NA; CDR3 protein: CASSYQGSTTYEQYF; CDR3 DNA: TGTGCCAGCAGTTACCAGGGGTCCACCACCTACGAGCAGTACTTC
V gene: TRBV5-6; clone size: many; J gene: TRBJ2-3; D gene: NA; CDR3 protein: CASSGLTTSTDTQYF; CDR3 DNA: TGTGCCAGCAGCGGACTAACCACTAGCACAGATACGCAGTATTTT
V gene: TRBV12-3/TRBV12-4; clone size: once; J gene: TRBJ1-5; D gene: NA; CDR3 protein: CASSHGTSGRSEQPQHF; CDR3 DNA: TGTGCCAGCAGCCACGGGACTAGCGGGAGAAGCGAGCAGCCCCAGCATTTT
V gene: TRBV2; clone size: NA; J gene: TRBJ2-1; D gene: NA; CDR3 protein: CASRDSYDNEQFF; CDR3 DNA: TGTGCCAGCAGGGACTCCTACGACAATGAGCAGTTCTTC
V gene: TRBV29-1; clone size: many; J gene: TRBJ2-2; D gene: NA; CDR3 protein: CSASQGTGELFF; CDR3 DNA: TGCAGCGCGAGCCAGGGGACCGGGGAGCTGTTTTTT
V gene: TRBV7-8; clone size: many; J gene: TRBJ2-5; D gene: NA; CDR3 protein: CASSLATATQETQYF; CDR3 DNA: TGTGCCAGCAGCTTAGCGACAGCCACCCAAGAGACCCAGTACTTC
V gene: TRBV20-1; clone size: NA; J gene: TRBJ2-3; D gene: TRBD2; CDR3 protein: CSALGLAYSDEYTQYF; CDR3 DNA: TGCAGTGCGCTGGGACTAGCTTATAGCGACGAGTATACGCAGTATTTT
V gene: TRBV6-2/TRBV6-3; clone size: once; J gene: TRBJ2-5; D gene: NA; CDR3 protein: CASSYPGGRQGFNQPQYF; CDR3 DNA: TGTGCCAGCAGTTACCCCGGGGGGAGACAGGGGTTCAATCAGCCCCAGTACTTC
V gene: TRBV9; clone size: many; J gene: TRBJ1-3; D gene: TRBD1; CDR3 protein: CASSVGQGEGDTIYF; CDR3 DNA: TGTGCCAGCAGCGTAGGACAGGGGGAGGGGGACACCATATATTTT
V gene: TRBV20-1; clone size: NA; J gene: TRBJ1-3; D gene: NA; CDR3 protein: CGARNRDISGNTIYF; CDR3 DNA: TGCGGTGCGAGGAACCGGGACATATCTGGAAACACCATATACTTT
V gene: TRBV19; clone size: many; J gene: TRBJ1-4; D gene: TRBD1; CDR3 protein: CASSILDGQGEDNEKLFF; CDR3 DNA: TGTGCCAGTAGTATTCTCGACGGACAGGGGGAAGATAATGAAAAACTGTTTTTT
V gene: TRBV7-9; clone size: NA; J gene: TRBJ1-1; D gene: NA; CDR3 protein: CASSRDMGTAFF; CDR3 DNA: TGTGCCAGCAGCAGGGACATGGGGACGGCTTTCTTT
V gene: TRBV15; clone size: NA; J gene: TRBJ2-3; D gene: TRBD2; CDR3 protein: CATLAGGSLDTQYF; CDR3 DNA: TGTGCCACCCTAGCGGGAGGCTCGTTAGATACGCAGTATTTT
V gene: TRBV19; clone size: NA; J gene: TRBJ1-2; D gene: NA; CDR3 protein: CASKEGPSSYGYTF; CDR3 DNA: TGTGCCAGTAAAGAGGGCCCGAGTAGCTATGGCTACACCTTC
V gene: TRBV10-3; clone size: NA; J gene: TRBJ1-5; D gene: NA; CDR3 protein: CAISGNSSNQPQHF; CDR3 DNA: TGTGCCATCAGTGGGAACAGTTCCAATCAGCCCCAGCATTTT
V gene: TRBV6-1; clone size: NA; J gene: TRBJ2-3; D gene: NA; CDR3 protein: CASSEGAEGTDAQYF; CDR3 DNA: TGTGCCAGCAGTGAAGGGGCAGAAGGCACAGATGCGCAGTATTTT
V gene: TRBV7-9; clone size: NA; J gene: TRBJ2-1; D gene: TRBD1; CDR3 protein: CASSFRGQGAKEQFF; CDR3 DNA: TGCGCCAGCAGCTTCAGGGGACAGGGGGCGAAAGAGCAGTTCTTC
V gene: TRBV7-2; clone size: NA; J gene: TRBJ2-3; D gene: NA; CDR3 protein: CASSPRDSDTQYF; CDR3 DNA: TGTGCCAGCAGCCCCCGGGACTCAGATACGCAGTATTTT
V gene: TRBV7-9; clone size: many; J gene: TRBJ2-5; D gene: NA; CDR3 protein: CASSLGDRQTQYF; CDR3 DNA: TGTGCCAGCAGCTTAGGGGATAGACAGACCCAGTACTTC
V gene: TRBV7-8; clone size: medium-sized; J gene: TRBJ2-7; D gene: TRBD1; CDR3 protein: CASSLTGVEEQYF; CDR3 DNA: TGTGCCAGCAGCTTGACAGGGGTCGAGGAGCAGTACTTC
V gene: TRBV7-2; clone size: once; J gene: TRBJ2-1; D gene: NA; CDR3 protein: CASSPKPDKYNEQFF; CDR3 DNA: TGTGCCAGCAGCCCCAAGCCGGATAAGTACAATGAGCAGTTCTTC
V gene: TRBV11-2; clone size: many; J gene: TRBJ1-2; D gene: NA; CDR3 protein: CASSLLGGQLINYGYTF; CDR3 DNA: TGTGCCAGCAGCTTATTGGGGGGGCAGCTTATTAACTATGGCTACACCTTC
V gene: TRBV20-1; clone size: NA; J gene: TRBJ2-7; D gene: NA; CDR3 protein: CSARATEGTGELYF; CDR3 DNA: TGCAGTGCTAGAGCTACTGAGGGCACCGGGGAGCTGTACTTC
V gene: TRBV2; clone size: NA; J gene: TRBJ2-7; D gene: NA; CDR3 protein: CASLSGAFGEQYF; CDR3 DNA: TGTGCCAGTCTTTCGGGGGCTTTCGGCGAGCAGTACTTC
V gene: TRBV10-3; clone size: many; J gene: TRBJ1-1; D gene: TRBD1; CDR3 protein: CAISLAGGNTEAFF; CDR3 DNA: TGTGCCATCAGTCTTGCAGGGGGGAACACTGAAGCTTTCTTT
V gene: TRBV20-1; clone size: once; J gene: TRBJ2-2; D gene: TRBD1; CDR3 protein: CSAPGQGLMNTGELFF; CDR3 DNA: TGCAGTGCCCCGGGACAGGGTCTTATGAACACCGGGGAGCTGTTTTTT
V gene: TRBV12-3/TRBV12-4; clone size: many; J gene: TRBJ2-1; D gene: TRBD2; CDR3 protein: CASILSSGRGNEQFF; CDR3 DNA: TGTGCCAGCATCTTATCTAGCGGGAGGGGCAATGAGCAGTTCTTC
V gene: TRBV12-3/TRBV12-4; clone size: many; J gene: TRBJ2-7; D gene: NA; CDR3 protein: CASRPGRRLSEQYF; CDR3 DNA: TGTGCCAGCAGACCCGGACGGAGGTTATCCGAGCAGTACTTC
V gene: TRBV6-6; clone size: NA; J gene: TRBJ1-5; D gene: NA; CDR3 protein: CASSYSRNSDQPQHF; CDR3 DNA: TGTGCCAGCAGTTACTCGAGGAACAGCGATCAGCCCCAGCATTTT
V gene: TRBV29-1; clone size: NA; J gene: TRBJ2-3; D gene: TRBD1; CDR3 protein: CSVEGTGGRADTQYF; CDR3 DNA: TGCAGCGTTGAAGGGACAGGGGGGAGAGCAGATACGCAGTATTTT
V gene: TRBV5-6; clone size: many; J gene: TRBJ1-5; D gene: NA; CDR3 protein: CASSLGGLSNQPQHF; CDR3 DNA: TGTGCCAGCAGCTTGGGGGGGCTTAGCAATCAGCCCCAGCATTTT
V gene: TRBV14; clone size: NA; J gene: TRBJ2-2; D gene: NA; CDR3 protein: CASSPGELFF; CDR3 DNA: TGTGCCAGCAGCCCCGGGGAGCTGTTTTTT
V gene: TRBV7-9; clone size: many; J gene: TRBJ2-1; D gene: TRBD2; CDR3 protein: CAIHSAPPGLVVGLGRYNEQFF; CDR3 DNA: TGTGCCATCCATAGCGCTCCCCCGGGACTAGTAGTGGGGTTGGGACGGTACAATGAGCAGTTCTTC
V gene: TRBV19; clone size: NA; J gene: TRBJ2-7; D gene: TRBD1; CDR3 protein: CASSQTGGSYEQYF; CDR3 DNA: TGTGCCAGTAGTCAGACAGGGGGCTCCTACGAGCAGTACTTC
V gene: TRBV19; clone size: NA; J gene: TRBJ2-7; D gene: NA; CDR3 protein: CASGIGQYYEQYF; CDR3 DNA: TGTGCCAGTGGTATCGGACAGTACTACGAGCAGTACTTC
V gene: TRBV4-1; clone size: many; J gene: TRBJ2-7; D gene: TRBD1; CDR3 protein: CASSLGTGVGDEQYF; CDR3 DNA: TGCGCCAGCAGCCTTGGGACAGGGGTGGGGGACGAGCAGTACTTC
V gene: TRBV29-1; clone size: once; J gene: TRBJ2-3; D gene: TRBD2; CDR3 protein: CSVDGTSGVWDTQYF; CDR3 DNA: TGCAGCGTTGACGGGACTAGCGGGGTGTGGGATACGCAGTATTTT
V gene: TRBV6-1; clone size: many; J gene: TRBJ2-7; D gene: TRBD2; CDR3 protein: CASRLSGTSGSYEQYF; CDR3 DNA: TGTGCCAGCAGACTTTCCGGGACTAGCGGATCCTACGAGCAGTACTTC
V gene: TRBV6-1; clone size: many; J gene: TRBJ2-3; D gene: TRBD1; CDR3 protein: CASTLRDRGTDTQYF; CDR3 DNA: TGTGCCAGTACTCTCCGGGACAGGGGGACAGATACGCAGTATTTT
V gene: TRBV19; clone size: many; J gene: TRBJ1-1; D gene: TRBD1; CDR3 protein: CASITGAGQGWTEAFF; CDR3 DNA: TGTGCCAGCATCACAGGGGCGGGACAGGGATGGACTGAAGCTTTCTTT
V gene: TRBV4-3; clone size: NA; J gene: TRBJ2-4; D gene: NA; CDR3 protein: CASSQDQGGGYIQYF; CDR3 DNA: TGCGCCAGCAGCCAAGATCAGGGTGGGGGTTACATTCAGTACTTC
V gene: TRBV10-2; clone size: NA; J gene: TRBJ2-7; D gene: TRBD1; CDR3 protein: CASRGQGRDEQYF; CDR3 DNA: TGCGCCAGCAGGGGACAGGGAAGAGACGAGCAGTACTTC
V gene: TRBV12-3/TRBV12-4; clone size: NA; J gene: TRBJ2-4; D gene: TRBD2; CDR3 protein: CASSPRGGAKNIQYF; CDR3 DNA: TGTGCCAGCAGTCCCCGGGGGGGGGCCAAAAACATTCAGTACTTC
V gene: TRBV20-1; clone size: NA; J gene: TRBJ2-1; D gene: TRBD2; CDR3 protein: CSAAGTSSYNEQFF; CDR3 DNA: TGCAGTGCCGCCGGGACTAGCAGTTACAATGAGCAGTTCTTC
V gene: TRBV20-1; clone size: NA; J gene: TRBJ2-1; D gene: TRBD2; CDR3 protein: CSAWTSGRASNEQFF; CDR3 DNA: TGCAGTGCGTGGACTAGCGGGAGGGCATCCAATGAGCAGTTCTTC
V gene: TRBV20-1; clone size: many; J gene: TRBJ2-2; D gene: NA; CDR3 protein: CSATWGGSTGELFF; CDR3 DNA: TGCAGTGCGACCTGGGGGGGCAGCACCGGGGAGCTGTTTTTT
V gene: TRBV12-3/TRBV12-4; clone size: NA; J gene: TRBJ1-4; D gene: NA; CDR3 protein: CASSPGRTVNEKLFF; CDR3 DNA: TGTGCCAGCAGTCCCGGTAGGACAGTTAATGAAAAACTGTTTTTT
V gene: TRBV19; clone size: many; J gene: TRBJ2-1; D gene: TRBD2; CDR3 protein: CASSMTRTSGRDNEQFF; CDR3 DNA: TGTGCCAGTAGTATGACCAGGACTAGCGGGAGGGACAATGAGCAGTTCTTC
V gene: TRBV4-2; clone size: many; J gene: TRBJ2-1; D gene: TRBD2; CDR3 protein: CASSKLAEPSYNEQFF; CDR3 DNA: TGTGCCAGCAGCAAACTAGCGGAACCCTCCTACAATGAGCAGTTCTTC